This is a list of T cell receptor beta chains from one sample in a study of cytomegalovirus exposure and HLA in healthy donors. Here immunoSEQ multiplex PCR was the method, and the copy in TCRdb shows in-frame clones only, minus some. Of some 130,000 clones in the sample, around 80% were seen once. The sequencing input was PBMCs. These receptor sequences come from a man aged 25-40 years in good health. Both conserved end residues are part of each CDR3. The D gene is left open where the match is weak. Where a row states a size, it is once, few, many or the class of an expanded clone; other rows omit it.

V	D	size	J	CDR3	DNA
TRBV5-5	.	.	TRBJ2-7	CASSLIGTGQISEQYF	TGTGCCAGCAGCTTGATCGGTACAGGGCAAATCTCCGAGCAGTACTTC
TRBV19	TRBD1	.	TRBJ1-1	CASSIGTGGRNTEAFF	TGTGCCAGTAGTATCGGAACAGGGGGAAGGAACACTGAAGCTTTCTTT
TRBV7-2	TRBD2	.	TRBJ2-3	CASSPRLAGDGTQYF	TGTGCCAGCAGCCCCCGCCTAGCGGGAGATGGTACGCAGTATTTT
TRBV28	.	.	TRBJ2-5	CASSTEGGAGRQAQYF	TGTGCCAGCAGCACGGAGGGGGGGGCAGGGCGGCAGGCCCAGTACTTC
TRBV30	.	.	TRBJ1-2	CAWSQGGGYTF	TGTGCCTGGAGTCAGGGAGGTGGCTACACCTTC
TRBV28	.	.	TRBJ2-6	CASSLALLGANVLTF	TGTGCCAGCAGTTTAGCGCTCCTTGGGGCCAACGTCCTGACTTTC
TRBV2	.	.	TRBJ2-7	CASSESSYEQYF	TGTGCCAGCTCGGAGAGCTCCTACGAGCAGTACTTC
TRBV7-9	.	.	TRBJ1-1	CASSLYRQRMNTEAFF	TGTGCCAGCAGCTTATACCGACAGCGAATGAACACTGAAGCTTTCTTT
TRBV2	.	.	TRBJ1-5	CASSEGRGSNQPQHF	TGTGCCAGCAGTGAAGGAAGAGGAAGCAATCAGCCCCAGCATTTT
TRBV7-6	.	.	TRBJ2-3	CASSPGGGRVRDTQYF	TGTGCCAGCAGCCCCGGGGGCGGGAGAGTCCGAGATACGCAGTATTTT
TRBV7-9	TRBD2	.	TRBJ2-1	CASKTSGSDEQFF	TGTGCCAGCAAAACTAGCGGGAGCGATGAGCAGTTCTTC
TRBV6-6	.	few	TRBJ1-4	CASSYRPEPNEKLFF	TGTGCCAGCAGTTACCGGCCGGAGCCTAATGAAAAACTGTTTTTT
TRBV11-2	TRBD1	.	TRBJ1-2	CASRPGGLDGYTF	TGTGCCAGCAGACCAGGGGGGCTGGATGGCTACACCTTC
TRBV7-9	.	.	TRBJ1-2	CASSLRGKGYTF	TGTGCCAGCAGCTTACGGGGGAAAGGCTACACCTTC
TRBV28	.	.	TRBJ2-3	CASPPPGATSTDTQYF	TGTGCCAGCCCCCCCCCAGGGGCAACTAGCACAGATACGCAGTATTTT
TRBV11-3	TRBD2	.	TRBJ2-4	CASSLAGGDIQYF	TGTGCCAGCAGCTTAGCGGGGGGGGACATTCAGTACTTC
TRBV19	TRBD2	.	TRBJ2-3	CASSVRDYRDTQYF	TGTGCCAGTAGCGTCCGGGACTACCGAGATACGCAGTATTTT
TRBV7-2	TRBD1	.	TRBJ2-7	CASSSGQGYSYEQYF	TGTGCCAGCAGCTCTGGACAGGGTTATTCCTACGAGCAGTACTTC
TRBV2	.	.	TRBJ1-5	CASSKQGLGQPQHF	TGTGCCAGCAGTAAACAGGGTCTTGGTCAGCCCCAGCATTTT
TRBV10-3	.	.	TRBJ2-3	CAISESSGTQYF	TGTGCCATCAGTGAGTCAAGCGGAACGCAGTATTTT
TRBV4-3	.	.	TRBJ1-2	CASSQENRVGYTF	TGCGCCAGCAGCCAAGAAAACAGGGTGGGCTACACCTTC
TRBV25-1	.	.	TRBJ2-7	CASSELGGRDSYEQYF	TGTGCCAGCAGTGAATTGGGGGGGCGGGACTCCTACGAGCAGTACTTC
TRBV4-3	.	.	TRBJ1-1	CASSQDRTAGSNTEAFF	TGCGCCAGCAGCCAAGATCGAACCGCCGGTTCGAACACTGAAGCTTTCTTT
TRBV10-3	TRBD1	.	TRBJ1-4	CAIKVGQTKEKLFF	TGTGCCATCAAGGTGGGACAGACAAAGGAAAAACTGTTTTTT
TRBV6-6	TRBD2	.	TRBJ2-3	CASRSPAGGNTDTQYF	TGTGCCAGCAGATCCCCGGCGGGAGGGAACACAGATACGCAGTATTTT
TRBV28	.	.	TRBJ1-1	CASTEQGRVGDTEAFF	TGTGCCAGCACCGAGCAGGGAAGGGTTGGGGACACTGAAGCTTTCTTT
TRBV19	.	.	TRBJ1-5	CASRPEFNQPQHF	TGTGCCAGTAGGCCCGAGTTCAATCAGCCCCAGCATTTT
TRBV28	.	.	TRBJ2-3	CASSRTQRGTDTQYF	TGTGCCAGCAGCCGGACACAACGGGGCACAGATACGCAGTATTTT